This is a list of T cell receptor beta chains from one sample in a study of spatial heterogeneity in lung cancer. TCRdb re-derived calls from the 5' RACE reads in MiXCR, one entry per CDR3 protein. The sample records about 50,000 distinct CDR3 sequences, 7.6% being singletons. The sample consisted of PBMCs, taken at surgery. The receptors derive from a female donor with early-stage non-small cell lung cancer. The CDR3 runs from the conserved cysteine through the conserved F or W. Fields, in order: J gene, V gene, D gene, clone size, CDR3 DNA, CDR3 protein. A D gene is named only where the DNA matches it firmly. Clone size is given for some rows only: seen once, a few or many times, or a class if the clone is expanded.

TRBJ2-2 TRBV19 TRBD1 few TGTGCCAGTAGTATCCCGGACAGGGTCACCGGGGAGCTGTTTTTT CASSIPDRVTGELFF
TRBJ2-5 TRBV24-1 TRBD2 many TGTGCCACCAGTGACCAGGGACTAGCTCAAGAGACCCAGTACTTC CATSDQGLAQETQYF
TRBJ2-7 TRBV3-1 NA NA TGTGCCAGCAGCCAAGATCTTGGGCAGTCGGTACGCTACGAGCAGTACTTC CASSQDLGQSVRYEQYF
TRBJ2-7 TRBV7-2 NA NA TGTGCCAGCAGCGTGGACGGATTTTCCTACGAGCAGTACTTC CASSVDGFSYEQYF
TRBJ1-2 TRBV6-1 NA many TGTGCCAGCAGTGAATCCGTGGCAGCCCGCTATGGCTACACCTTC CASSESVAARYGYTF
TRBJ2-2 TRBV28 NA NA TGTGCCAGCAGTAGAACCGGGACACAATATTACACCGGGGAGCTGTTTTTT CASSRTGTQYYTGELFF
TRBJ2-7 TRBV6-6 NA few TGTGCCAGCAGAGGGGAGAGGTACGAGCAGTACTTC CASRGERYEQYF
TRBJ2-1 TRBV7-2 TRBD1 NA TGTGCCAGCAGCTTAGGGGTAGACAGGGGCGTTTACAATGAGCAGTTCTTC CASSLGVDRGVYNEQFF
TRBJ1-4 TRBV10-3 TRBD1 few TGTGCCATCAGTAAAGGGACAGGGACAGAAAAACTGTTTTTT CAISKGTGTEKLFF
TRBJ1-2 TRBV4-2 TRBD1 many TGTGCCAGCAGCCAAGATTTGGGACAGCCGACTTTAGCTATGGGCTACACCTTC CASSQDLGQPTLAMGYTF
TRBJ2-1 TRBV5-5 NA NA TGTGCCAGCAGCTTGTCCTGGGACTTTTACAATGAGCAGTTCTTC CASSLSWDFYNEQFF
TRBJ2-5 TRBV7-3 TRBD2 NA TGTGCCAGCAGCTCCCCTAGCGGGGGGCGGGAGACCCAGTACTTC CASSSPSGGRETQYF
TRBJ2-3 TRBV10-3 TRBD1 NA TGTGCCATCAGTCAGGGGGCTGGAGATACGCAGTATTTT CAISQGAGDTQYF
TRBJ2-5 TRBV27 NA NA TGTGCCAGCAGTCCTATCTTCCAAGAGACCCAGTACTTC CASSPIFQETQYF
TRBJ2-5 TRBV9 TRBD2 many TGTGCCAGCAGCCCCCATGGGATAGCGGGGTACCAAGAGACCCAGTACTTC CASSPHGIAGYQETQYF
TRBJ2-2 TRBV7-9 TRBD1 few TGTGCCAGCAGCTACCCACAGGGGACCGGGGAGCTGTTTTTT CASSYPQGTGELFF
TRBJ1-2 TRBV19 NA NA TGTGCCAGTACCGATCCACAGGGTTACTATGGCGACACCTTC CASTDPQGYYGDTF
TRBJ2-7 TRBV6-5 NA few TGTGCCAGCAGTCGGACGAGGGTTGCCTACGAGCAGTACTTC CASSRTRVAYEQYF
TRBJ1-1 TRBV6-5 NA few TGTGCCAGCAGTAATATAGACAGAAACACTGAAGCTTTCTTT CASSNIDRNTEAFF
TRBJ2-1 TRBV20-1 TRBD2 many TGCAGTGCTAGAGACCGTGACTGGGCTAGCGGGGGTGTCTACAATGAGCAGTTCTTC CSARDRDWASGGVYNEQFF
TRBJ1-2 TRBV7-7 TRBD1 NA TGTGCCAGCAAAAAGACAGGGCGGTATGGCTACACCTTC CASKKTGRYGYTF
TRBJ2-3 TRBV7-2 TRBD2 many TGTGCCAGCAGCCCAGGCCCTCTAGCGGGGGGGCTGGGAGATACGCAGTATTTT CASSPGPLAGGLGDTQYF
TRBJ2-5 TRBV23-1 TRBD2 NA TGCGCCAGCAGTCAAGGAGCGGGGGGCAAACAAGAGACCCAGTACTTC CASSQGAGGKQETQYF
TRBJ2-3 TRBV5-4 TRBD2 NA TGTGCCAGCAGCTTGGCCCCAGCGGGGGGCCCCACAGATACGCAGTATTTT CASSLAPAGGPTDTQYF
TRBJ2-1 TRBV5-1 NA few TGCGCCAGCAGCTCGGGACCCAGCTCCTACAATGAGCAGTTCTTC CASSSGPSSYNEQFF
TRBJ2-7 TRBV13 TRBD1 few TGTGCCAGCAGCCTGACAGGGGACGAGCAGTACTTC CASSLTGDEQYF
TRBJ2-1 TRBV4-1 TRBD2 few TGCGCCAGCAGCCAAGCCCCTAGCGGGGGGGTGTACAATGAGCAGTTCTTC CASSQAPSGGVYNEQFF
TRBJ1-6 TRBV13 NA many TGTGCCAGCAGCCCCCCTGGGCGCTCCTATAATTCACCCCTCCACTTT CASSPPGRSYNSPLHF
TRBJ1-1 TRBV19 NA few TGTGCCAGTATAAGGGGATGGGGCACTGAAGCTTTCTTT CASIRGWGTEAFF
TRBJ1-1 TRBV5-4 NA few TGTGCCAGCAGCTTGAGGACAGCGAACACTGAAGCTTTCTTT CASSLRTANTEAFF
TRBJ2-1 TRBV27 NA many TGTGCCAGCAGTTCCCAGGGGATTTCCTACAATGAGCAGTTCTTC CASSSQGISYNEQFF
TRBJ1-2 TRBV3-1 NA NA TGTGCCAGCAGCCCTCGCGCGTCGGACTATGGCTACACCTTC CASSPRASDYGYTF
TRBJ2-1 TRBV7-9 NA NA TGTGCCAGCATGAGGGTGGAGTACAATGAGCAGTTCTTC CASMRVEYNEQFF
TRBJ2-2 TRBV10-2 NA many TGCGCCAGCAGTGCCTCCGGGGAGCTGTTTTTT CASSASGELFF
TRBJ2-5 TRBV27 NA NA TGTGCCAGCAGTTTCTGGGGCCAAGAGACCCAGTACTTC CASSFWGQETQYF